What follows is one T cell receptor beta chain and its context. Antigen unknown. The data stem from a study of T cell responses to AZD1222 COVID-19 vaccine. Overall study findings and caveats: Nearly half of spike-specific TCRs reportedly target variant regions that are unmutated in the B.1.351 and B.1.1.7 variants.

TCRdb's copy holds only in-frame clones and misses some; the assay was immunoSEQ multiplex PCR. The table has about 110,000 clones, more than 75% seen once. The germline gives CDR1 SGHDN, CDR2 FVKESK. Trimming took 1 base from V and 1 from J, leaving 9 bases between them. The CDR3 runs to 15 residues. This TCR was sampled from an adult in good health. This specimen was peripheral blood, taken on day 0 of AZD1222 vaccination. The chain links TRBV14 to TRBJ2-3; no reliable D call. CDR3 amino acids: CASSQARWGTDTQYF. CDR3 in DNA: TGTGCCAGCAGCCAAGCTAGGTGGGGCACAGATACGCAGTATTTT.